The clone carrying this T cell receptor beta chain occurred many times. Trimming took 8 bases from V and 6 from J, leaving 16 bases between them. The CDR3 is 14 amino acids. Germline V CDR1 and CDR2: MDHEN, SYDVKM. The time point denotes: patch test 1, 2 weeks after DPC sensitization. The treatment: therapeutic diphenylcyclopropenone sensitization with weekly scalp DPC. The data were obtained in a study of human T cells and chemical hapten exposure. Study background: Donors were sensitized with 2% DPC on the upper inner arm.

TCRdb passed the RACE reads through MiXCR, listing each CDR3 protein once. The repertoire includes 80,000 to 100,000 distinct CDR3 sequences, over 10% of them detected once, and 2.1% sits in the top ten. V usage is TRBV28 and J usage is TRBJ2-2, with D possibly TRBD2 on 6 matching bases. Sample: whole blood, taken in connection with sensitization to the hapten diphenylcyclopropenone (DPC). This TCR came from a woman in her 40s with alopecia areata. Some clones in this sample may be carry-over from other donors' samples. This chain's CDR3 is CASLRLVRPGELFF. The CDR3 DNA sequence: TGTGCCAGCCTGAGACTAGTCAGGCCCGGGGAGCTGTTTTTT.